Listed below are T cell receptor beta chains from one sample, sequenced in a study of cytomegalovirus exposure and HLA in healthy donors. Here immunoSEQ multiplex PCR was the method, and the copy in TCRdb shows in-frame clones only, minus some. The repertoire includes around 150,000 clones, approximately 86% of them detected once, and under 2% sits in the top ten. The specimen sequenced was PBMCs. The receptors derive from a woman in her late teens or twenties in good health and CMV-seronegative. Each CDR3 is given with its conserved first and last residue. A D gene is named only where the DNA matches it firmly. Rows give clone size only sometimes, using once, few, many, or a class for an expanded clone.

CARGQSTLNTGELFF	TGTGCCAGGGGACAGTCCACTCTGAACACCGGGGAGCTGTTTTTT	TRBD1	once	TRBV5-3	TRBJ2-2
CASSLLISNYGYTF	TGTGCCAGCAGCTTATTAATTTCCAACTATGGCTACACCTTC	.	.	TRBV13	TRBJ1-2
CASSLTSGGQETQYF	TGCGCCAGCAGCCTGACTAGCGGGGGCCAAGAGACCCAGTACTTC	TRBD2	.	TRBV5-1	TRBJ2-5
CASSGRESYNEQFF	TGTGCCAGCAGCGGGAGGGAGTCCTACAATGAGCAGTTCTTC	TRBD2	.	TRBV7-2	TRBJ2-1
CASSARFTGAFTYEQYF	TGTGCCAGCAGCGCGAGATTCACAGGGGCATTCACCTACGAGCAGTACTTC	TRBD1	.	TRBV7-8	TRBJ2-7
CASSHPGGAANF	TGTGCCAGCAGCCATCCCGGCGGGGCGGCTAATTTT	.	.	TRBV9	TRBJ1-3
CSVLKIEGYEQYF	TGCAGCGTCCTCAAAATCGAGGGCTACGAGCAGTACTTC	.	.	TRBV29-1	TRBJ2-7
CASSPPGQGNYGYTF	TGTGCCAGCTCACCTCCGGGACAGGGGAACTATGGCTACACCTTC	TRBD1	.	TRBV18	TRBJ1-2
CASSINPGYQETQYF	TGTGCCAGCAGCATTAATCCGGGGTACCAAGAGACCCAGTACTTC	.	once	TRBV14	TRBJ2-5
CASRLAPRESYNEQFF	TGTGCAAGTCGCTTAGCCCCGCGGGAATCCTACAATGAGCAGTTCTTC	.	.	TRBV12-2	TRBJ2-1
CAWSVGGRLVETQYF	TGTGCCTGGAGTGTAGGGGGCCGGTTGGTGGAGACCCAGTACTTC	TRBD1	once	TRBV30	TRBJ2-5
CASSSPGTGFYNEQFF	TGTGCCAGCAGCTCACCCGGGACAGGGTTTTACAATGAGCAGTTCTTC	TRBD1	.	TRBV5-6	TRBJ2-1
CASSSGLDTQYF	TGTGCCAGCAGCTCGGGACTAGATACGCAGTATTTT	.	.	TRBV11-3	TRBJ2-3